The 15 T cell receptor beta chains below come from one sample, sequenced in a study of human thymus T cells. Using immunoSEQ multiplex PCR, the repertoire was profiled, and TCRdb retains in-frame clones only, with some absent. The sample has tens of thousands of clones; around 94% are singletons. The sample was blood. These receptors all come from a boy in the first two years of life with a congenital heart defect but otherwise immunologically healthy.

The rearrangement uses TRBV7-9 and TRBJ1-2, with 8 bases matching TRBD1. The CDR3 totals 15 residues. Germline CDR1 and CDR2: SEHNR and FQNEAQ (reference sequence). The V gene end was trimmed by 0 bases and the J gene end by 6 bases; junction bases not matched to a gene: 6. Here the CDR3 DNA reads TGTGCCAGCAGCTTAGCGCGCAGGGGGCATGATGGCTACACCTTC. Encoded protein: CASSLARRGHDGYTF.

The rearrangement links TRBV28 to TRBJ1-2; unclear D gene. This CDR3 spans 12 amino acids. The germline gives CDR1 MDHEN, CDR2 SYDVKM. Trimming took 2 bases from V and 2 from J, leaving 3 bases between them. Here the CDR3 reads CASSLQNYGYTF. CDR3 sequence (DNA): TGTGCCAGCAGTTTACAGAACTATGGCTACACCTTC.

This clone was counted once. The CDR3 region is CASSFQRGEETQYF. CDR3 DNA: TGTGCCAGCAGCTTTCAGCGGGGTGAAGAGACCCAGTACTTC. The rearrangement links TRBV7-2 to TRBJ2-5, with 7 bases aligning to TRBD2. The V gene's germline CDR1 is SGHTA and CDR2 FQGNSA. The CDR3 totals 14 residues. V lost 3 bases and J lost 3; bases outside the gene matches: 4.

The rearrangement uses TRBV28 and TRBJ2-3, with D unclear. The CDR3 totals 12 residues. Germline loops: CDR1 MDHEN, CDR2 SYDVKM. Trimming left V 6 bases short and J 0 bases short, with 4 bases between. The CDR3 bases are TGTGCCAGCAGGACTAGCACAGATACGCAGTATTTT. Its translation is CASRTSTDTQYF. Together with reference TRBV28 and TRBJ2-3, the CDR3 gives the full variable domain: DVKVTQSSRYLVKRTGEKVFLECVQDMDHENMFWYRQDPGLGLRLIYFSYDVKMKEKGDIPEGYSVSREKKERFSLILESASTNQTSMYLCASRTSTDTQYFGPGTRLTVL.

The chain joins TRBV30 to TRBJ2-7; either TRBD1 or TRBD2 may supply D (6 bases each). Trimming removed 0 bases from V and 6 bases from J, with 12 bases in between. The CDR3 loop spans 13 amino acids. CDR1 GTSNPN and CDR2 SVGIG come from the germline V gene (reference sequence). CDR3 sequence reads: CAWSVPGGSEQYF. CDR3 DNA sequence: TGTGCCTGGAGTGTCCCCGGGGGCTCCGAGCAGTACTTC.

This clone was seen only once. The chain couples TRBV6-4 to TRBJ2-3, with TRBD1 as a possible D gene (6 bases). The CDR3 is 13 residues long. Between the trimmed V and J ends, which lost 10 bases and 1 base, there was a span of 12 bases. Germline values: CDR1 MRHNA, CDR2 SNTAGT. The CDR3 nucleotides are TGTGCCACCTCGACAGGCCGCACAGATACGCAGTATTTT. Translated, it gives CATSTGRTDTQYF.

The V and J genes are TRBV2 and TRBJ2-5; D call uncertain. V was clipped by 5 bases and J by 5 bases, with 6 bases between them. CDR1 SNHLY and CDR2 FYNNEI come from the germline V gene. The CDR3 is made up of 11 amino acids. CDR3 region: CASSTRETQYF. CDR3 in DNA: TGTGCCAGCAGTACCCGGGAGACCCAGTACTTC.

This clone has just a few counts. This chain connects TRBV2 to TRBJ2-1; the D is unclear. The V end lost 6 bases, the J end lost 9 bases, and 6 bases lay between the germline ends. The CDR3 covers 10 residues. Germline-derived CDR1 and CDR2 are SNHLY and FYNNEI. The CDR3 DNA reads as TGTGCCAGCAGACAAAGTGAGCAGTTCTTC. Translating it yields CASRQSEQFF.

Note on this clone: At the DNA level, this CDR3 is encoded by other sequences in the same sample as well. The rearrangement uses TRBV30 and TRBJ1-1; D uncertain. The germline CDR1 and CDR2 sequences are GTSNPN and SVGIG (reference sequence). Trimming removed 0 bases from V and 1 base from J, with 6 bases in between. CDR3 length: 13 amino acids. In DNA, the CDR3 is TGTGCCTGGAGTGTGGGCGGGAACACTGAAGCTTTCTTT. It translates to CAWSVGGNTEAFF. Full variable domain (missing parts from reference TRBV30 and TRBJ1-1): SQTIHQWPATLVQPVGSPLSLECTVEGTSNPNLYWYRQAAGRGLQLLFYSVGIGQISSEVPQNLSASRPQDRQFILSSKKLLLSDSGFYLCAWSVGGNTEAFFGQGTRLTVV.

The chain links TRBV19 to TRBJ1-6, with 12 bases aligning to TRBD1. This CDR3 comprises 16 residues. V gave up 8 bases and J gave up 9 bases; unmatched junction bases: 11. CDR1 and CDR2 (germline): LNHDA, SQIVND (reference sequence). Here the CDR3 reads CASGHSGTGGGSPLHF. The CDR3 nucleotides read TGTGCCAGTGGCCACTCCGGGACAGGGGGCGGTTCACCCCTCCACTTT. Variable domain in full (rest from reference TRBV19 and TRBJ1-6): DGGITQSPKYLFRKEGQNVTLSCEQNLNHDAMYWYRQDPGQGLRLIYYSQIVNDFQKGDIAEGYSVSREKKESFPLTVTSAQKNPTAFYLCASGHSGTGGGSPLHFGNGTRLTVT.

The J gene is TRBJ2-6, the V gene TRBV29-1; TRBD1 matches 10 bases. The CDR3 runs to 16 residues. Per the germline V gene, CDR1 is SQVTM and CDR2 is ANQGSEA. V lost 6 bases and J lost 0; bases outside the gene matches: 5. The CDR3 sequence is CSVLGTGVSGANVLTF. DNA of the CDR3: TGCAGCGTCCTCGGGACAGGGGTCTCTGGGGCCAACGTCCTGACTTTC. Using reference TRBV29-1 and TRBJ2-6 for the parts outside the CDR3, the full variable domain is SAVISQKPSRDICQRGTSLTIQCQVDSQVTMMFWYRQQPGQSLTLIATANQGSEATYESGFVIDKFPISRPNLTFSTLTVSNMSPEDSSIYLCSVLGTGVSGANVLTFGAGSRLTVL.

The V call is TRBV4-2, the J call TRBJ2-3; 9 bases are a match to TRBD2. The germline V gene has CDR1 LGHNA and CDR2 YNFKEQ. J lost 0 bases, V lost 2 bases, and 3 bases had no gene match. The CDR3 loop spans 16 amino acids. The CDR3 coding sequence is TGTGCCAGCAGCCAACCGACTAGCGGAAGCACAGATACGCAGTATTTT. This codes for CASSQPTSGSTDTQYF.

The genes are TRBV9 and TRBJ2-5; perhaps TRBD1 as D (5 bases). The CDR3 spans 14 residues. The germline V gene encodes CDR1 SGDLS and CDR2 YYNGEE. V was cut by 0 bases and J by 0 bases, with 6 bases left in between. Here the CDR3 reads CASSVGQYQETQYF. CDR3 nucleotides: TGTGCCAGCAGCGTAGGACAGTACCAAGAGACCCAGTACTTC. Looking up the rest from reference TRBV9 and TRBJ2-5 gives the full variable domain: DSGVTQTPKHLITATGQRVTLRCSPRSGDLSVYWYQQSLDQGLQFLIQYYNGEERAKGNILERFSAQQFPDLHSELNLSSLELGDSALYFCASSVGQYQETQYFGPGTRLLVL.

This clone came up once. The chain recombines TRBV5-4 with TRBJ2-5, with no clear D. The CDR3 sequence is 13 residues long. The germline V gene encodes CDR1 SGHNT and CDR2 YYREEE (reference sequence). V was clipped by 4 bases and J by 4 bases, with 11 bases between them. In DNA, the CDR3 is TGTGCCAGCAGCCCCCCCAGCGTAGAGACCCAGTACTTC. Residues: CASSPPSVETQYF.

The V call is TRBV6-7, the J call TRBJ1-1, with D possibly TRBD1 on 6 matching bases. TRBV6-7 is filed as an ORF, its function uncertain. Trimming took 0 bases from V and 4 from J, leaving 6 bases between them. The CDR3 length is 13 residues. CDR3 sequence: CASSYSGGTEAFF. DNA for the CDR3: TGTGCCAGCAGTTACTCAGGGGGCACTGAAGCTTTCTTT.